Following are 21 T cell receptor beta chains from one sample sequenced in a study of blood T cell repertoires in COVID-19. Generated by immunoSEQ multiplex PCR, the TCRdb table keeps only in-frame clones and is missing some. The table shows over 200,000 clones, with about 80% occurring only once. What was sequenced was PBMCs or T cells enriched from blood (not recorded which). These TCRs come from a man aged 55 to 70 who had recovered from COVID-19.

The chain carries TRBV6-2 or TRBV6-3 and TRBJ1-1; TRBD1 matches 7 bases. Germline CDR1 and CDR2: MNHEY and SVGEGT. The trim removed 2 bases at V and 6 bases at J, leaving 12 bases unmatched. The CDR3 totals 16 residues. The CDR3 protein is CASSYARDSPRAEAFF. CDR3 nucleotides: TGTGCCAGCAGTTACGCAAGGGACAGCCCAAGGGCTGAAGCTTTCTTT.

In DNA, the CDR3 is TGTGCCAGCAGCTTAGATTCAGGGAAATTACAGCCCCAGCATTTT. Translation: CASSLDSGKLQPQHF. The rearrangement joins TRBV7-8 to TRBJ1-5; possibly TRBD1 for D (5 bases). CDR1 SGHVS and CDR2 FQNEAQ come from the germline V gene. This CDR3 contains 15 residues. Trimming shortened V by 1 base and J by 7 bases, and 14 bases separated the two germline ends.

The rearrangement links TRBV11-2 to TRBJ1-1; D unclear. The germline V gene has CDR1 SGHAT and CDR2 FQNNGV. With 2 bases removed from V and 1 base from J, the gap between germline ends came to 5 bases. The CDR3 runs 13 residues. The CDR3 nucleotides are TGTGCCAGCAGCTTAAGAGAGAACACTGAAGCTTTCTTT. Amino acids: CASSLRENTEAFF.

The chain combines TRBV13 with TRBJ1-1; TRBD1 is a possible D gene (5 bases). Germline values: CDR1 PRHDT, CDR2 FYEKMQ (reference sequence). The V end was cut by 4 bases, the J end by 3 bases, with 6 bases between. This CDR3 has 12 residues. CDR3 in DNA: TGTGCCAGCAGCTCCAGGGACACTGAAGCTTTCTTT. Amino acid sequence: CASSSRDTEAFF.

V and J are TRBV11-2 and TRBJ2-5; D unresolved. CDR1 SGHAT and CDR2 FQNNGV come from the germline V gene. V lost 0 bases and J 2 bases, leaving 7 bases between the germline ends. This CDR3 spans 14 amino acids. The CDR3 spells CASSLDRYQETQYF. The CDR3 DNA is TGTGCCAGCAGCTTAGATCGGTATCAAGAGACCCAGTACTTC.

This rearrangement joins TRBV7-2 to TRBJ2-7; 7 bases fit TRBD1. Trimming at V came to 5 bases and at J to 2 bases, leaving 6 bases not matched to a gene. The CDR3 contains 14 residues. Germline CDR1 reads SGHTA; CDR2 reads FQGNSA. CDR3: CASSPDRVAYEQYF. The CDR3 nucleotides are TGTGCCAGCAGCCCCGACAGGGTTGCCTACGAGCAGTACTTC.

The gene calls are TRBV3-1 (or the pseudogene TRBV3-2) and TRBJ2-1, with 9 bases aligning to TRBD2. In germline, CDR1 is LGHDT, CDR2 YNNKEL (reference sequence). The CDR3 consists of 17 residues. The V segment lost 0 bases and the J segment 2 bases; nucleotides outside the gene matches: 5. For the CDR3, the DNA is TGTGCCAGCAGCCAAGATGAGGCGGGGGGGCCCTACAATGAGCAGTTCTTC. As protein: CASSQDEAGGPYNEQFF.

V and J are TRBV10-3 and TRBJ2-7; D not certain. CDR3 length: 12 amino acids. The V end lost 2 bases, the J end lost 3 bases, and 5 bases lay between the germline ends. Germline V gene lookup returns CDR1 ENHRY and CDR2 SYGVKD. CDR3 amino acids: CAISEKHYEQYF. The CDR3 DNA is TGTGCCATCAGTGAGAAACACTACGAGCAGTACTTC.

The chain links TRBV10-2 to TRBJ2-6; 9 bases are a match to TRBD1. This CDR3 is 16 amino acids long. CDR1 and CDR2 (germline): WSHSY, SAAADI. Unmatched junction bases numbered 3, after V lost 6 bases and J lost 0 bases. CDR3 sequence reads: CASSGTGTSGANVLTF. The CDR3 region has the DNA TGCGCCAGCAGCGGGACAGGGACCTCTGGGGCCAACGTCCTGACTTTC.

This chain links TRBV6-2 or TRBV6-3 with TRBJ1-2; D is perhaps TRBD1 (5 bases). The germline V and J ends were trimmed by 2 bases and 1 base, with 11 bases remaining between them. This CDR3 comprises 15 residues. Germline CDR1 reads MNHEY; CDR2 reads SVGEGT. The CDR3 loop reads CASSYGGDLNYGYTF. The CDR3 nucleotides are TGTGCCAGCAGTTACGGAGGGGACCTTAACTATGGCTACACCTTC.

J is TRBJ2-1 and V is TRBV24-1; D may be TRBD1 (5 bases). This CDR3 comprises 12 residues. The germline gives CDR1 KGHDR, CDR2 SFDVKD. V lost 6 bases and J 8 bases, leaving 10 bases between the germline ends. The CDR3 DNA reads TGTGCCACCAGTCCAGGGCAGGATGAGCAGTTCTTC. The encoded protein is CATSPGQDEQFF.

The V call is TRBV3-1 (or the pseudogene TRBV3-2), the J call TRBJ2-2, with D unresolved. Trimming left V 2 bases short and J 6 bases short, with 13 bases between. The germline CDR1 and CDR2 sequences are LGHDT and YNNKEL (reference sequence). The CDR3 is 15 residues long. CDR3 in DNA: TGTGCCAGCAGCCAACCCAAAATAGCCCCCGGGGAGCTGTTTTTT. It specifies CASSQPKIAPGELFF.

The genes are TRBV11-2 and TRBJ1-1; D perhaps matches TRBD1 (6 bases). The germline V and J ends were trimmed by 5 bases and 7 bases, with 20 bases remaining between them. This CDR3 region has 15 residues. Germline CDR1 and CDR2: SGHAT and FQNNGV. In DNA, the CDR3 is TGTGCCAGCAGCCTAAGCCGGGAGGGGGTGAGTGAAGCTTTCTTT. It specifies CASSLSREGVSEAFF.

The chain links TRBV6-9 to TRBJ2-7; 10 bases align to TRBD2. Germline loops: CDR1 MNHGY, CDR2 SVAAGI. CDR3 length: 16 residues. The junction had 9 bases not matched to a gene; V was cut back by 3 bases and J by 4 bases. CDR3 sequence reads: CASSYGTWTSGYEQYF. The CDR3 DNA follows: TGTGCCAGCAGTTACGGAACCTGGACTAGCGGATACGAGCAGTACTTC.

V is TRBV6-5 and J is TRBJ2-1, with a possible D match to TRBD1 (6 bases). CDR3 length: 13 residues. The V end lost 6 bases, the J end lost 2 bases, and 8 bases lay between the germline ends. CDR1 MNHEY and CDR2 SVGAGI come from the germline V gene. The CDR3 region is CASRQGAYNEQFF. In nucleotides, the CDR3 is TGTGCCAGCAGACAGGGAGCCTACAATGAGCAGTTCTTC.

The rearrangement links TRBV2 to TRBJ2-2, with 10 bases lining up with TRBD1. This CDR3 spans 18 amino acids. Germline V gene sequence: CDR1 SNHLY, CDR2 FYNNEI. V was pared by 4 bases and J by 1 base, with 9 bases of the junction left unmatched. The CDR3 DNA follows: TGTGCCAGCAGTGGAAGACGGGACAGGGGCGAGAACACCGGGGAGCTGTTTTTT. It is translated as CASSGRRDRGENTGELFF.

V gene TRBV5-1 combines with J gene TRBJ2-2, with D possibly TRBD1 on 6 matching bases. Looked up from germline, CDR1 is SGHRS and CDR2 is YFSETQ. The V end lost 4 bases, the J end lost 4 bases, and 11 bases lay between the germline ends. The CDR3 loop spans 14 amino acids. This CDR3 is CASSDGQPTGELFF. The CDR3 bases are TGCGCCAGCAGCGACGGACAGCCCACCGGGGAGCTGTTTTTT.

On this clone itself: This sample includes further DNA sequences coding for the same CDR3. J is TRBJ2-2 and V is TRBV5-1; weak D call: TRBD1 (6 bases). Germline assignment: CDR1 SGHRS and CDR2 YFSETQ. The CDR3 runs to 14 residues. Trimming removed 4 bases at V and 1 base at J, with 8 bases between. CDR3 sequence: CASSLGQNTGELFF. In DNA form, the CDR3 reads TGCGCCAGCAGCCTGGGACAGAACACCGGGGAGCTGTTTTTT.

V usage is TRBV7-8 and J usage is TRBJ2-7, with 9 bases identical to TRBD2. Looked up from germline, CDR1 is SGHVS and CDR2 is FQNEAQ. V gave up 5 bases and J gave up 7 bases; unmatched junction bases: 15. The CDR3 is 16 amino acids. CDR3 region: CASSQQGLAGKREQYF. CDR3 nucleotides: TGTGCCAGCAGCCAGCAGGGCCTAGCGGGGAAGAGGGAGCAGTACTTC.

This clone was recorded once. The CDR3 is CASSSGHALYQETQYF. The CDR3 DNA is TGTGCCAGCAGCTCCGGACACGCATTGTACCAAGAGACCCAGTACTTC. The genes are TRBV7-9 and TRBJ2-5, with D possibly being TRBD1 (5 bases). Trimming shortened V by 4 bases and J by 0 bases, and 15 bases separated the two germline ends. The germline V gene encodes CDR1 SEHNR and CDR2 FQNEAQ (reference sequence). The CDR3 totals 16 residues.

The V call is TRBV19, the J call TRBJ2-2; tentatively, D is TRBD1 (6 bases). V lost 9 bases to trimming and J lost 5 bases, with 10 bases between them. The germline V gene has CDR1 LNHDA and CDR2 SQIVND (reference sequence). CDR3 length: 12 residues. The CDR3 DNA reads TGTGCCAGCACAGGGATGACCGGGGAGCTGTTTTTT. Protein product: CASTGMTGELFF.